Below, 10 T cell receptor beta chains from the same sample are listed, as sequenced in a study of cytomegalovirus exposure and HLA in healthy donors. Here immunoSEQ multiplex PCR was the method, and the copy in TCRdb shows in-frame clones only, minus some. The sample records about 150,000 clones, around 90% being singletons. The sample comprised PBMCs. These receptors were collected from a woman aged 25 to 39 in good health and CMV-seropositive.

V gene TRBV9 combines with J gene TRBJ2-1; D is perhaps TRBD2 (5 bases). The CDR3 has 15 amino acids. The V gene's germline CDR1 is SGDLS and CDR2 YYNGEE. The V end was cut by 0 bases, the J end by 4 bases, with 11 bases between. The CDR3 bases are TGTGCCAGCAGCGTAGCGCTAGCATCTTACAATGAGCAGTTCTTC. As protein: CASSVALASYNEQFF.

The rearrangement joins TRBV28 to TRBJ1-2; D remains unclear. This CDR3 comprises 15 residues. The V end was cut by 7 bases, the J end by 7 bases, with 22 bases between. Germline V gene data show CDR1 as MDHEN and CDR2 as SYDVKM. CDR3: CASTPADGNTGGYTF. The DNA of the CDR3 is TGTGCCAGCACCCCTGCGGACGGGAATACCGGTGGCTACACCTTC.

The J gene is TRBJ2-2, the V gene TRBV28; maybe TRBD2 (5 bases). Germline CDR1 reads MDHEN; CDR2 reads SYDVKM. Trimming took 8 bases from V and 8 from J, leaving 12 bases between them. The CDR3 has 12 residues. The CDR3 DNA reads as TGTGCCAGCGGGCTTTTAGCGGGGGAGCTGTTTTTT. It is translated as CASGLLAGELFF.

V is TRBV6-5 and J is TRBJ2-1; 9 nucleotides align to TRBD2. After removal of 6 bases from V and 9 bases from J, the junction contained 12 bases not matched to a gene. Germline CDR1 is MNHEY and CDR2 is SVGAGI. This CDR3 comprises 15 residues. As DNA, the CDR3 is TGTGCCAGCAGAATCTTTAGCGGGAGCACTGGTGAGCAGTTCTTC. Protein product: CASRIFSGSTGEQFF.

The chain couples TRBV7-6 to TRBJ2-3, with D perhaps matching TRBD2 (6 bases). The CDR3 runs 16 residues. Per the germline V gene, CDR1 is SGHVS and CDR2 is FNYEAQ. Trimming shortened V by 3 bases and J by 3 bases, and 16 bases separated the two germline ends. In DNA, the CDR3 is TGTGCCAGCAGCTTGTCTGGCGGGATGTCAACAGATACGCAGTATTTT. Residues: CASSLSGGMSTDTQYF.

The CDR3 spells CASRGDRTSVYGYTF. CDR3 nucleotide sequence: TGTGCCAGCAGAGGCGACAGAACCTCAGTTTATGGCTACACCTTC. The gene calls are TRBV2 and TRBJ1-2; D may be TRBD1 (5 bases). Between the trimmed V and J ends, which lost 6 bases and 5 bases, there was a span of 19 bases. From germline, CDR1 is SNHLY and CDR2 FYNNEI. The length of the CDR3 is 15 residues.

Written as DNA, the CDR3 is TGCAGCGTTGAAGATAGCAGCTTTTTCTATGGCTACACCTTC. Its protein product is CSVEDSSFFYGYTF. This chain connects TRBV29-1 to TRBJ1-2; D remains ambiguous. The germline V gene has CDR1 SQVTM and CDR2 ANQGSEA. This CDR3 has 14 amino acids. V lost 0 bases, J lost 4 bases, and 12 bases lay in between.

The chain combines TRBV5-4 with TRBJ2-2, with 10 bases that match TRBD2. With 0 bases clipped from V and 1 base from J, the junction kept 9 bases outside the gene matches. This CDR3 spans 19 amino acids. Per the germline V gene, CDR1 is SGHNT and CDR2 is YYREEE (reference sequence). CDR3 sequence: CASSLAILSGGQNTGELFF. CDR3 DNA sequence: TGTGCCAGCAGCTTGGCGATACTTAGCGGGGGGCAGAACACCGGGGAGCTGTTTTTT.

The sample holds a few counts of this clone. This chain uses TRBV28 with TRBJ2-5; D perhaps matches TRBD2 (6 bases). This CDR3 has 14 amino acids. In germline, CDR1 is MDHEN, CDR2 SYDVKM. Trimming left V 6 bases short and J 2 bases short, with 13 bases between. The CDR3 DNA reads TGTGCCAGCAGCTCTTCCGGGGGTCAAGAGACCCAGTACTTC. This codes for CASSSSGGQETQYF.

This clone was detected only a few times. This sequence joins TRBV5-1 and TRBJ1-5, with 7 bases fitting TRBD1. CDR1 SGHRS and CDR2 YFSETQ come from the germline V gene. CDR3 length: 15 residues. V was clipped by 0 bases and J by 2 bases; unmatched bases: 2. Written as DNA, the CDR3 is TGCGCCAGCAGCTTGGATGGACAGGGCAATCAGCCCCAGCATTTT. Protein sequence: CASSLDGQGNQPQHF.